A selection of T cell receptor beta chains follows, all from one sample in a study of blood T cell repertoires in COVID-19. Produced via immunoSEQ multiplex PCR; TCRdb's table is partial and in-frame only. Found here are 80,000 to 95,000 clones, about 76% of them singletons; the top ten hold around 40%. The sequenced material came from peripheral blood. The receptors were sampled from a man aged 80 or over with acute or convalescent COVID-19. Both conserved end residues are part of each CDR3. D genes are given only for firm matches. The size field is filled for only some rows; it gives once, few, many or a size class.

>.|TRBJ2-1|TRBV27|TRBD2
TGTGCCAGCAGGAGACTAGCGGGAGGTCACAATGAGCAGTTCTTC
CASRRLAGGHNEQFF
>.|TRBJ1-1|TRBV6-1|TRBD1
TGTGCCAGCAGTGAAGCGCAAGGGGGCGAAGCTTTCTTT
CASSEAQGGEAFF
>.|TRBJ2-7|TRBV6-5|TRBD1
TGTGCCAGCAGTTCGCTACCGGGACAGGGCTACGAGCAGTACTTC
CASSSLPGQGYEQYF
>.|TRBJ1-3|TRBV19|TRBD1
TGTGCCAGTAGTGCCGGACAGGGCAGGGTACCCACCATATATTTT
CASSAGQGRVPTIYF
>.|TRBJ2-7|TRBV4-3|TRBD2
TGCGCCAGCAGCCAAGTGACTAGCGGGAGGTACGAGCAGTACTTC
CASSQVTSGRYEQYF
>.|TRBJ2-1|TRBV29-1|.
TGCAGCGGTTGGTCCGGGGATTACAATGAGCAGTTCTTC
CSGWSGDYNEQFF
>.|TRBJ2-4|TRBV27|TRBD2
TGTGCCAGCAGCCGACTTGGGACTAGCGGGAGTCCTGCCAAAAACATTCAGTACTTC
CASSRLGTSGSPAKNIQYF
>.|TRBJ2-5|TRBV29-1|TRBD1
TGCAGCGTTAGGGGACAGGACATGGAGACCCAGTACTTC
CSVRGQDMETQYF
>few|TRBJ1-2|TRBV10-3|.
TGTGCCATCACGGGGGGCACGTACTATGGCTACACCTTC
CAITGGTYYGYTF
>.|TRBJ1-2|TRBV10-2|.
TGCGCCAGCATGGCAGGGCTCGACTATGGCTACACCTTC
CASMAGLDYGYTF
>.|TRBJ2-7|TRBV5-1|TRBD1
TGCGCCAGCAGCTTAGGGACAGGGGGTCGCTCCTACGAGCAGTACTTC
CASSLGTGGRSYEQYF
>.|TRBJ2-2|TRBV5-4|TRBD1
TGTGCCAGCAGCAAGGGACAGGGAATCAACACCGGGGAGCTGTTTTTT
CASSKGQGINTGELFF
>.|TRBJ2-5|TRBV18|.
TGTGCCAGCTCACCTTCGACAGTCCAAGAGACCCAGTACTTC
CASSPSTVQETQYF
>.|TRBJ1-2|TRBV28|TRBD1
TGTGCCAGCAGTTTAGTGGGCAGGGGGCGAAGCGGCTACACCTTC
CASSLVGRGRSGYTF
>.|TRBJ1-5|TRBV7-9|TRBD1
TGTGCCAGCAGCCGACAGGGGAACAGCAATCAGCCCCAGCATTTT
CASSRQGNSNQPQHF
>.|TRBJ1-4|TRBV2|.
TGTGCCAGCAGTGAAGCTCCCTTGAATGAAAAACTGTTTTTT
CASSEAPLNEKLFF
>once|TRBJ2-2|TRBV5-1|TRBD2
TGCGCCAGCAGCTTTCCCGGGACTAGCGGGGGGAACACCGGGGAGCTGTTTTTT
CASSFPGTSGGNTGELFF
>.|TRBJ2-2|TRBV10-3|.
TGTGCCATCAGGTTCGGGGCGAACACCGGGGAGCTGTTTTTT
CAIRFGANTGELFF
>.|TRBJ2-7|TRBV29-1|.
TGCAGCAGCGTTGGGGCAGAGAACGAGCAGTACTTC
CSSVGAENEQYF
>.|TRBJ1-2|TRBV28|TRBD1
TGTGCCAGCAGCCTGGATCCGGGACAGGGGACCTACACCTTC
CASSLDPGQGTYTF
>.|TRBJ2-1|TRBV4-2|TRBD2
TGTGCCAGCAGCCAAGATAGAACTAGCGGGAGTAATGAGCAGTTCTTC
CASSQDRTSGSNEQFF
>.|TRBJ2-2|TRBV6-5|.
TGTGCCAGCAGTTCGGGGGTGAACACCGGGGAGCTGTTTTTT
CASSSGVNTGELFF
>.|TRBJ1-6|TRBV5-1|.
TGCGCCACTCTACAGGGCTATAATTCACCCCTCCACTTT
CATLQGYNSPLHF
>.|TRBJ1-2|TRBV5-4|.
TGTGCCAGCAGCTTGAAGACAGCTTTCGGCTATGGCTACACCTTC
CASSLKTAFGYGYTF
>.|TRBJ2-1|TRBV6-5|TRBD2
TGTGCCAGCAGGATCGGACTAGCGGGAGCGGAGCAGTTCTTC
CASRIGLAGAEQFF